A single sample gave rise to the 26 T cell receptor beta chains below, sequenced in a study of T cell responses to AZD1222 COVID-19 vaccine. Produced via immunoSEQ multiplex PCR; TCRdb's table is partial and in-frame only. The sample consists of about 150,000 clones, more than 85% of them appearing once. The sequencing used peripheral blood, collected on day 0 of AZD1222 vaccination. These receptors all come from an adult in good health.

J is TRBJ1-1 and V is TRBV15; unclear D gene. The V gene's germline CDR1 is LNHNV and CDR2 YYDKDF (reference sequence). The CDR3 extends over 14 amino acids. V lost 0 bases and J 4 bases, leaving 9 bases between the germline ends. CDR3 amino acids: CATSRDRLGTEAFF. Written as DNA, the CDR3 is TGTGCCACCAGCAGAGACAGGTTGGGCACTGAAGCTTTCTTT.

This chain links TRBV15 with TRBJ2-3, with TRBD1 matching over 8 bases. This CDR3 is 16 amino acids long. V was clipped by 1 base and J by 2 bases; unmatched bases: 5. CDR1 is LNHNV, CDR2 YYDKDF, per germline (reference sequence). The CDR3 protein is CATSRARDRITDTQYF. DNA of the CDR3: TGTGCCACCAGCAGAGCCCGGGACAGGATCACAGATACGCAGTATTTT.

The CDR3 protein is CASSLEASGSSEQFF. For the CDR3, the DNA is TGTGCCAGCAGCTTAGAGGCTAGCGGGAGTAGTGAGCAGTTCTTC. The chain links TRBV11-2 to TRBJ2-1, with 10 bases aligning to TRBD2. The J segment lost 9 bases and the V segment lost 0 bases, leaving 5 bases of the junction unmatched. The germline CDR1 and CDR2 sequences are SGHAT and FQNNGV. The CDR3 has 15 amino acids.

The CDR3 nucleotides read TGTGCCAGCAGTCAACGACGGGGCCGAACGGGACAGGGCGACTATGGCTACACCTTC. This codes for CASSQRRGRTGQGDYGYTF. This rearrangement joins TRBV27 to TRBJ1-2; 9 bases are a match to TRBD1. This CDR3 is built from 19 residues. Germline lookup yields CDR1 MNHEY and CDR2 SMNVEV (reference sequence). V shed 5 bases, J shed 3 bases, and the junction held 19 bases outside the gene matches.

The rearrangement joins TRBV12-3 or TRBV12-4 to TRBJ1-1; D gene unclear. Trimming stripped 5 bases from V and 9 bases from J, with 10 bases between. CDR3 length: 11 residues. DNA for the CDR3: TGTGCCAGCAGTCCAGTGCGCCAAGCTTTCTTT. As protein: CASSPVRQAFF.

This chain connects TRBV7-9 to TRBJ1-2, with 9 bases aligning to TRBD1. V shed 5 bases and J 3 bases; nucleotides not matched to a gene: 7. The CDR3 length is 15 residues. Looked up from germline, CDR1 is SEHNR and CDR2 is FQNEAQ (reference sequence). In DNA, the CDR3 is TGTGCCAGCAGCCCCCCAGGACAGGGGTACTATGGCTACACCTTC. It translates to CASSPPGQGYYGYTF.

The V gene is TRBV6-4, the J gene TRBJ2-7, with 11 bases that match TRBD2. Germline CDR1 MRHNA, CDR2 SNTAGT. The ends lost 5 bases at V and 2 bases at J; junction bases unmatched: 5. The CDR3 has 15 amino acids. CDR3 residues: CASSLLAGEPYEQYF. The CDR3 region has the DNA TGTGCCAGCAGTCTACTAGCGGGAGAACCCTACGAGCAGTACTTC.

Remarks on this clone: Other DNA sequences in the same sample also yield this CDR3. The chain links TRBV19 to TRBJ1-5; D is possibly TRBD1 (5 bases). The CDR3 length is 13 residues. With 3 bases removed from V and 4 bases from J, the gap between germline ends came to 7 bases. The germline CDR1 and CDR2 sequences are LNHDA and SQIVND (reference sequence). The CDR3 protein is CASSMEGNQPQHF. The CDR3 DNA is TGTGCCAGTAGTATGGAGGGGAATCAGCCCCAGCATTTT.

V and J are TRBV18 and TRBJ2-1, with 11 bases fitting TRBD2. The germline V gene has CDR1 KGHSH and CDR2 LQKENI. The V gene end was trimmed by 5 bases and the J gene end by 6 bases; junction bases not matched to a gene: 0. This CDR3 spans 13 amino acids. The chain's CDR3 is CASSGTSGNEQFF. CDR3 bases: TGTGCCAGCTCAGGGACTAGCGGCAATGAGCAGTTCTTC.

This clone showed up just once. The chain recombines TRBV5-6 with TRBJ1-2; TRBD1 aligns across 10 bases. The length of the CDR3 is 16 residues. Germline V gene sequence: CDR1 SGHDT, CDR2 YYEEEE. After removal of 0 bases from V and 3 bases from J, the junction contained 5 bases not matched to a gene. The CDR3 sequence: CASSLGGQGLYYGYTF. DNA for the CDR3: TGTGCCAGCAGCTTGGGGGGACAGGGGCTCTACTATGGCTACACCTTC.

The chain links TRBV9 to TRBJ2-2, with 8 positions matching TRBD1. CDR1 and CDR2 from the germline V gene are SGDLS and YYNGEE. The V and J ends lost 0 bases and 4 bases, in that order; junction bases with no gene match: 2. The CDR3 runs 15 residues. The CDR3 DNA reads TGTGCCAGCAGCGTAGGACAGGGGCCCACCGGGGAGCTGTTTTTT. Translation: CASSVGQGPTGELFF.

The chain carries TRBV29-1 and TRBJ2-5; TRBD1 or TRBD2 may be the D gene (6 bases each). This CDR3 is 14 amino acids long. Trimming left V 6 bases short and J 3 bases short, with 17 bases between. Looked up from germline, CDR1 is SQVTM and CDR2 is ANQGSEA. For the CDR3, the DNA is TGCAGCGTCGCCGACGGGGGCGGGAAAGAGACCCAGTACTTC. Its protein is CSVADGGGKETQYF.

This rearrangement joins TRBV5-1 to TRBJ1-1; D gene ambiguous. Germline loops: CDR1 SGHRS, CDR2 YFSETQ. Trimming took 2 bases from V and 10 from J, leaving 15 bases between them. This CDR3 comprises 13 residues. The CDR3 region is CASSFGKSEGAFF. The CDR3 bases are TGCGCCAGCAGCTTCGGGAAATCTGAGGGAGCTTTCTTT. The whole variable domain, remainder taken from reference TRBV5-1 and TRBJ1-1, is KAGVTQTPRYLIKTRGQQVTLSCSPISGHRSVSWYQQTPGQGLQFLFEYFSETQRNKGNFPGRFSGRQFSNSRSEMNVSTLELGDSALYLCASSFGKSEGAFFGQGTRLTVV.

The CDR3 protein is CATSDLRGPTSRSYEQYF. In DNA, the CDR3 is TGTGCCACCAGTGATTTGCGAGGACCGACCTCGCGCTCCTACGAGCAGTACTTC. The chain recombines TRBV24-1 with TRBJ2-7; D remains unclear. V dropped 0 bases and J dropped 0 bases, with 17 bases sitting between them. The germline CDR1 and CDR2 sequences are KGHDR and SFDVKD. The CDR3 has 18 residues.

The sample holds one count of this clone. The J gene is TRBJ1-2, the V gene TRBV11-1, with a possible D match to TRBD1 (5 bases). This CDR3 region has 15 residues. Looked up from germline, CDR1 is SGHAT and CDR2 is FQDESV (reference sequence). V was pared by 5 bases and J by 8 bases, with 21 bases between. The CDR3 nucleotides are TGTGCCAGCAGCCCAGGGTTCGAGGTGCTCCTAGGCTACACCTTC. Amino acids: CASSPGFEVLLGYTF.

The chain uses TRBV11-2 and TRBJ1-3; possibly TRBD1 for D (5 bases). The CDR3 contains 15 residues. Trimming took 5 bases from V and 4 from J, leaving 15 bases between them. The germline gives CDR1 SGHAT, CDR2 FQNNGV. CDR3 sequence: CASSRVGGSGNTIYF. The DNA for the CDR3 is TGTGCCAGCAGCCGGGTTGGGGGATCCGGAAACACCATATATTTT.

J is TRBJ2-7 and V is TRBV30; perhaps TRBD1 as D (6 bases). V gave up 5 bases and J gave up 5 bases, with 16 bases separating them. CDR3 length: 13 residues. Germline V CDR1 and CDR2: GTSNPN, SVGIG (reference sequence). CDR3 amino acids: CAWRTGYGHEQYF. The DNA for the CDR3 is TGTGCCTGGCGTACAGGGTATGGCCACGAGCAGTACTTC.

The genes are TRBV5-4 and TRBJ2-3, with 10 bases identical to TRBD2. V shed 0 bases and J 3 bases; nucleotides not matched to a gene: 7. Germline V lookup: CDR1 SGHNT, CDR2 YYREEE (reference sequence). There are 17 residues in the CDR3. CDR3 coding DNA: TGTGCCAGCAGCTTGGCCGGAAGCGGGAGGGTTACAGATACGCAGTATTTT. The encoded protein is CASSLAGSGRVTDTQYF.

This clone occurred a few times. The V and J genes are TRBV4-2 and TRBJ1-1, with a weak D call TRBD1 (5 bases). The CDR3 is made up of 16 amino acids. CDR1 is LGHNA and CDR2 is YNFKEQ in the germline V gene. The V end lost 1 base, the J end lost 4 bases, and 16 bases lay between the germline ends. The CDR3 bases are TGTGCCAGCAGCCAAGGGGGCGAGGGTATGGGCACTGAAGCTTTCTTT. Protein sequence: CASSQGGEGMGTEAFF.

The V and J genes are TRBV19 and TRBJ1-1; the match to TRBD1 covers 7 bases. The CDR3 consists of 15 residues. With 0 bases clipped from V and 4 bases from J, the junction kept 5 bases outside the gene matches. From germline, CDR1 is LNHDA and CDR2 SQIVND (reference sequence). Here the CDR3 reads CASSIDRQGGTEAFF. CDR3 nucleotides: TGTGCCAGTAGTATAGACCGACAGGGCGGCACTGAAGCTTTCTTT.

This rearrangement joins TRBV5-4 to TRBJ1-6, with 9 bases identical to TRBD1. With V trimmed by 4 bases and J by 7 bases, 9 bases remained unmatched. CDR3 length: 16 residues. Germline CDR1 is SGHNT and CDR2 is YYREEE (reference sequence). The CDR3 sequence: CASSISQGALNSPLHF. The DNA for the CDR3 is TGTGCCAGCAGCATTTCACAGGGGGCGCTAAATTCACCCCTCCACTTT.

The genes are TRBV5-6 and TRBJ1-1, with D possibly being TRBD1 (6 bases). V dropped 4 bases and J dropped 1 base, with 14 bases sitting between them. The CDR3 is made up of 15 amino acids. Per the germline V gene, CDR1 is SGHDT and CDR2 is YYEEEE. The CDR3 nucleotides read TGTGCCAGCAGCGGAGGACAGCCAACGAACACTGAAGCTTTCTTT. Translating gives CASSGGQPTNTEAFF.

As DNA, the CDR3 is TGTGCCAGCAGCTTGGGAAGGCCGGGACTAGACCCCATAAGGAGAACGCAGTATTTT. Its translation: CASSLGRPGLDPIRRTQYF. V and J are TRBV5-6 and TRBJ2-3; TRBD2 matches 8 bases. The ends lost 0 bases at V and 9 bases at J; junction bases unmatched: 21. Germline V gene lookup returns CDR1 SGHDT and CDR2 YYEEEE. The CDR3 length is 19 residues.

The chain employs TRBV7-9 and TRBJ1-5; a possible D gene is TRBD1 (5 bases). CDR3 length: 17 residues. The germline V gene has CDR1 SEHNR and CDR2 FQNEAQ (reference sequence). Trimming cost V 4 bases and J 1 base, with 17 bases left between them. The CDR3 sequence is CASSSPAGGESNQPQHF. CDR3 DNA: TGTGCCAGCAGCTCCCCCGCGGGGGGAGAGAGCAATCAGCCCCAGCATTTT.

The CDR3 DNA is TGTGCCAGTAGTCCTTCTCAAGAGACCCAGTACTTC. Its translation is CASSPSQETQYF. The chain links TRBV19 to TRBJ2-5; D is ambiguous. Germline V gives CDR1 LNHDA, CDR2 SQIVND (reference sequence). The CDR3 spans 12 residues. V was trimmed by 5 bases and J by 2 bases, leaving 6 bases between them. Filled out from reference TRBV19 and TRBJ2-5, the complete variable domain reads DGGITQSPKYLFRKEGQNVTLSCEQNLNHDAMYWYRQDPGQGLRLIYYSQIVNDFQKGDIAEGYSVSREKKESFPLTVTSAQKNPTAFYLCASSPSQETQYFGPGTRLLVL.

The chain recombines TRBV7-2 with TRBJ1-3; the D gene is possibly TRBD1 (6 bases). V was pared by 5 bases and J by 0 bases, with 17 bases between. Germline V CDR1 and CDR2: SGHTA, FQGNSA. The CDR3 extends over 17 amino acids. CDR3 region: CASSPSGQPHSGNTIYF. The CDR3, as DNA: TGTGCCAGCAGCCCCTCCGGACAGCCTCACTCTGGAAACACCATATATTTT.